The clone carrying this T cell receptor beta chain was detected only a few times. The data originate from a study of T cells in Graves' hyperthyroidism and ophthalmopathy. Uncontrolled infection, other autoimmune disease, pregnancy or lactation excluded patients. The study based diagnoses on clinical symptoms, serum thyroxine and TRAb, thyroid ultrasound and orbital computed tomography. TCR beta CDR3 regions were amplified from RNA. First-round RT-PCR targeting the TCR CDR3 was performed with the HTBI primer set. TCRdb called the multiplex PCR reads again in MiXCR, with one record for every CDR3 protein. The table lists about 640,000 distinct CDR3 sequences, around 20% of them singletons. The clonotype was recovered from a man aged 25 to 40 with Graves' ophthalmopathy. Sequencing used blood.

CDR3 sequence (DNA): TGTGCCAGTAGTAAGGCCCTGTTGGCTAATGAAAAACTGTTTTTT. This gives the protein CASSKALLANEKLFF. The chain uses TRBV19 and TRBJ1-4; D gene unclear. This CDR3 is 15 amino acids long. V dropped 4 bases and J dropped 3 bases, with 12 bases sitting between them. The V gene's germline CDR1 is LNHDA and CDR2 SQIVND (reference sequence).